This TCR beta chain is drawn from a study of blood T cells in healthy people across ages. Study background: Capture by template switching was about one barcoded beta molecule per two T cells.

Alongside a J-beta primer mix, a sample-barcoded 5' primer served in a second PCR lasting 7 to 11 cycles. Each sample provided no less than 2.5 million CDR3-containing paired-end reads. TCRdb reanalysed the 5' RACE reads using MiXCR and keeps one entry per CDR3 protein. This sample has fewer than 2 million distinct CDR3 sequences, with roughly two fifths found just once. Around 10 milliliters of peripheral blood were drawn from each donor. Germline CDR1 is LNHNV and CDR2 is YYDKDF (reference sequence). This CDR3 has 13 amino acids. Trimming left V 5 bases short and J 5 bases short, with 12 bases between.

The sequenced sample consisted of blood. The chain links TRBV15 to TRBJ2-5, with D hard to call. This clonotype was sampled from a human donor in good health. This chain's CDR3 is CATSQDEWETQYF. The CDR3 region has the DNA TGTGCCACCAGCCAAGATGAATGGGAGACCCAGTACTTC.